This T cell receptor (beta chain) was documented in a study of T cell responses to AZD1222 COVID-19 vaccine. Study-wide points: Vaccine-associated CD4 TCRs ranged over spike, dominating at 160-218 and 743-854.

For this clone: Its antigen is as yet unknown.

This CDR3 has 17 residues. The V segment lost 5 bases and the J segment 0 bases; nucleotides outside the gene matches: 7. CDR1 is SEHNR, CDR2 FQNEAQ, per germline (reference sequence). Profiling relied on immunoSEQ multiplex PCR, and the TCRdb table lists in-frame clones only, not all of them. The profile covers approximately 98,000 clones, with roughly 87% appearing a single time and 3.1% taken by the ten largest. V is TRBV7-9 and J is TRBJ2-3; 11 bases map to TRBD2. This TCR was sampled from an adult in good health. This specimen was peripheral blood, taken on day 0 of MenACWY control vaccination. CDR3 nucleotide sequence: TGTGCCAGCAGCCAGAGGAGACTAGCGGGGAGCACAGATACGCAGTATTTT. It encodes CASSQRRLAGSTDTQYF.